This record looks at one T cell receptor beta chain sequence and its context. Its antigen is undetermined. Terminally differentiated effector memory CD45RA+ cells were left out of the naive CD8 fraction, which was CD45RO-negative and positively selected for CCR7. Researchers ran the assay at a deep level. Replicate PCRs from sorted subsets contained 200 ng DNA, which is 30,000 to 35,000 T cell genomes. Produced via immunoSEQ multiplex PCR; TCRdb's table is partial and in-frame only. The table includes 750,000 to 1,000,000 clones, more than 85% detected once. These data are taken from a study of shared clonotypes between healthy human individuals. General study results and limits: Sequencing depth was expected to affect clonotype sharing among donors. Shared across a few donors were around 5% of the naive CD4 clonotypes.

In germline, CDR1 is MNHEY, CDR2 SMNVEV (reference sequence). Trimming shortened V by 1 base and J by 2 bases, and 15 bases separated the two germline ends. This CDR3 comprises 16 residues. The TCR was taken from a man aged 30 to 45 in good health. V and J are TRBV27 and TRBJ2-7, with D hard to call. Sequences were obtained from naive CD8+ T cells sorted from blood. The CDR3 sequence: CASSLYLPLKAYEQYF. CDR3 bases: TGTGCCAGCAGTTTATACCTTCCTCTTAAAGCCTACGAGCAGTACTTC.